Sequencing of this T cell receptor (beta chain) was carried out in a study of shared clonotypes between healthy human individuals. Clones were read by immunoSEQ multiplex PCR, and TCRdb kept only the in-frame ones, dropping some. The table has around 1,900,000 clones, about 94% seen once; the top ten hold about 1.7%. Regarding this clone: Its antigen is as yet unknown. Other nucleotide sequences from this sample produce the same CDR3.

The CDR3 has 15 amino acids. CDR1 is SEHNR and CDR2 is FQNEAQ in the germline V gene (reference sequence). V lost 3 bases, J lost 2 bases, and 10 bases lay in between. General study results and limits: Across several donors, naive CD4 shared 4.5% to 6%, naive CD8 over 3%, memory CD4 2% to 2.5%, memory CD8 under 0.5%. Among donors, clonotype sharing was expected to be affected by sequencing depth.

Terminally differentiated effector memory CD45RA+ cells were excluded from the naive CD8 cells, which were CD45RO-negative and positively selected for CCR7. V usage is TRBV7-9 and J usage is TRBJ2-2; TRBD2 might be the D (6 bases). This TCR derives from a young man in good health. Some clones in this sample may be carry-over from other donors' samples. The sample consisted of naive CD8+ T cells from PBMCs. The DNA of the CDR3 is TGTGCCAGCAGCTTGGCCGGGACTAACACCGGGGAGCTGTTTTTT. This sequence encodes CASSLAGTNTGELFF.